The present T cell receptor beta chain was sequenced within a study of blood T cell repertoires in COVID-19. For the study at large: There were acute and convalescent COVID-19 samples, and they came from the United States, Italy and Spain. From T cells, B-cell-depleted T cells, or PBMCs came the material, which was cDNA or gDNA.

Losses at the gene ends were 2 bases for V and 2 bases for J; bases not matched to a gene: 7. Germline V gene lookup returns CDR1 KGHSH and CDR2 LQKENI. This CDR3 has 17 amino acids. As handled by the study authors: Using reference gene primer amplification, nucleated cell counts were estimated. Sequencing was performed with immunoSEQ multiplex PCR; in TCRdb, only in-frame clones are kept and a portion is missing. Clone size and the V and J calls come from that table; the DNA yielded D and trimming. The table includes hundreds of thousands of clones, about 90% detected once. This chain links TRBV18 with TRBJ2-3; 10 nucleotides align to TRBD2. The sequenced material came from peripheral blood. The TCR originated in a woman aged 25 to 39 who had recovered from COVID-19. The CDR3 is CASSPGLAEWATDTQYF. In nucleotides, the CDR3 is TGTGCCAGCTCACCAGGACTAGCGGAGTGGGCCACAGATACGCAGTATTTT.